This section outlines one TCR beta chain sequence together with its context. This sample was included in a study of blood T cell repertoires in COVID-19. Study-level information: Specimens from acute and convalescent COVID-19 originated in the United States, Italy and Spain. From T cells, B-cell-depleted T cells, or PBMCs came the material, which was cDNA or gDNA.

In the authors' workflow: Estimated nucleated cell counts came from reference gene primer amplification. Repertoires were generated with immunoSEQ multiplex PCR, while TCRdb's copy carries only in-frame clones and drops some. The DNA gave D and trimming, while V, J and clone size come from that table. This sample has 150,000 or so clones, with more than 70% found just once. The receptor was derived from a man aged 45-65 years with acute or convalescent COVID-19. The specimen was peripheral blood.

CDR3 bases: TGCGCCAGCAGCCGGAGGGGTGAGGGGCAAGCTTTCTTT. It translates to CASSRRGEGQAFF. The genes are TRBV4-1 and TRBJ1-1; possibly TRBD1 for D (5 bases). The CDR3 contains 13 residues. Germline CDR1 MGHRA, CDR2 YSYEKL. Trimming took 4 bases from V and 9 from J, leaving 15 bases between them.